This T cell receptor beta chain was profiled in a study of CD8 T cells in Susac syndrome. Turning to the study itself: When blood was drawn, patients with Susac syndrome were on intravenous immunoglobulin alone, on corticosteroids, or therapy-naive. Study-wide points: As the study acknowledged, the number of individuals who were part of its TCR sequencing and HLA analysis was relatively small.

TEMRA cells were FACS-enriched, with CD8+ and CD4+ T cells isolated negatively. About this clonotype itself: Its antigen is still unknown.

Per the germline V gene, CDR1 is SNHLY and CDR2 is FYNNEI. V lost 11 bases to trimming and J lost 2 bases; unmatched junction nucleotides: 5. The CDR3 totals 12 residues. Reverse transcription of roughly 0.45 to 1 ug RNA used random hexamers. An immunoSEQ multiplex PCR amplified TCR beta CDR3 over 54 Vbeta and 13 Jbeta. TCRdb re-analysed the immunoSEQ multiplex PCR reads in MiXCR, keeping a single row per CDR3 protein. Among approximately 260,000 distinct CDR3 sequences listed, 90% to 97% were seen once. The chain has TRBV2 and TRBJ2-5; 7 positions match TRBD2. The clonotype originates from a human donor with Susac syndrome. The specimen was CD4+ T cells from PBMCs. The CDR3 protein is CAGSGNQETQYF. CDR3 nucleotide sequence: TGTGCCGGAAGCGGGAATCAAGAGACCCAGTACTTC.